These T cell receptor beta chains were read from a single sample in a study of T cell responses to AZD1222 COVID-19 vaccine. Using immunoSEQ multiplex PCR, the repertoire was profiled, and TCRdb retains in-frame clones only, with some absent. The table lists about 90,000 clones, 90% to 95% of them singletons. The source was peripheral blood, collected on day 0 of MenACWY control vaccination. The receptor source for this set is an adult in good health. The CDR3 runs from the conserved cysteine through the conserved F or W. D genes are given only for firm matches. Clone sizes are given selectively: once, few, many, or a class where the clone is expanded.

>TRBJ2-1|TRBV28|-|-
CASTGRLNEQFF
TGTGCCAGCACGGGCAGGCTGAATGAGCAGTTCTTC
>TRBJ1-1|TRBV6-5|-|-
CASSYSEDSEAFF
TGTGCCAGCAGTTACTCGGAGGACAGTGAAGCTTTCTTT
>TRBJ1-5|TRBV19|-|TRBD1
CASSSGQGGQPQHF
TGTGCCAGTAGTAGCGGACAGGGAGGTCAGCCCCAGCATTTT
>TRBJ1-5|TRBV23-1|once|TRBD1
CASGRQGDNQPQHF
TGCGCCAGCGGCAGACAGGGGGACAATCAGCCCCAGCATTTT
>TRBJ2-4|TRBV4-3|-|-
CASSQNLQGRGIYIQYF
TGCGCCAGCAGCCAAAACCTACAGGGGCGCGGGATTTACATTCAGTACTTC
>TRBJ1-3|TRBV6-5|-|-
CASSYSKQGGNTIYF
TGTGCCAGCAGTTACTCGAAGCAGGGAGGAAACACCATATATTTT
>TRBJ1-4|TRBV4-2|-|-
CASSQTAAGEKLFF
TGTGCCAGCAGCCAAACAGCCGCCGGTGAAAAACTGTTTTTT
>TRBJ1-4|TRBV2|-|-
CASSEMGGTANEKLFF
TGTGCCAGCAGTGAAATGGGTGGTACAGCTAATGAAAAACTGTTTTTT
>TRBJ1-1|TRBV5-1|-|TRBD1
CASSFQGASTEAFF
TGCGCCAGCAGCTTTCAGGGGGCGAGCACTGAAGCTTTCTTT
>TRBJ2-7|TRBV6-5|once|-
CASSPLYEQYF
TGTGCCAGCAGTCCCCTGTACGAGCAGTACTTC
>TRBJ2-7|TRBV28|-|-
CASSPHAGTGEQYF
TGTGCCAGCAGTCCTCATGCGGGAACAGGCGAGCAGTACTTC
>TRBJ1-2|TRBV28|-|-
CASSHDYGYTF
TGTGCCAGCTCCCACGACTATGGCTACACCTTC
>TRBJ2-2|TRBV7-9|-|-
CASSSTRVGTGELFF
TGTGCCAGCAGCTCCACCAGGGTCGGCACCGGGGAGCTGTTTTTT
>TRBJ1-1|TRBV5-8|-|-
CASSPGDWAFF
TGTGCCAGCAGCCCCGGGGATTGGGCTTTCTTT
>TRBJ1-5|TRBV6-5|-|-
CASAGRGYNQPQHF
TGTGCCAGCGCCGGCAGGGGATACAATCAGCCCCAGCATTTT
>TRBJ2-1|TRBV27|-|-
CASGVPANNEQFF
TGTGCCTCGGGGGTCCCTGCCAACAATGAGCAGTTCTTC